A single sample gave rise to the 22 T cell receptor beta chains below, sequenced in a study of T cell clusters in autoimmune cytopenias. TRB amplification used approximately 250 ng of peripheral blood genomic DNA. One tube held mixed TRB-A and TRB-B primer pools for touch-down PCR. TCRdb re-analyzed the multiplex PCR reads; it lists each CDR3 protein once, without DNA. The table lists around 12,000 distinct CDR3 sequences. The sequenced sample consisted of peripheral blood. The receptors derive from a human donor with an autoimmune cytopenia or autoimmune hepatitis (not recorded which).

This rearrangement joins TRBV19 to TRBJ2-1. Germline V lookup: CDR1 LNHDA, CDR2 SQIVND (reference sequence). The CDR3 sequence is 15 residues long. The CDR3 here is CASSDSGSSYNEQFF.

This clonotype is labeled large based on frequency. The rearrangement uses TRBV30 and TRBJ1-1. Germline CDR1 GTSNPN, CDR2 SVGIG (reference sequence). The CDR3 has 12 amino acids. Here the CDR3 reads CAWSVLTVEAFF.

V and J are TRBV20-1 and TRBJ1-1; absent DNA, TCRdb's TRBD1 call cannot be checked. The CDR3 consists of 14 residues. Germline loops: CDR1 DFQATT, CDR2 SNEGSKA (reference sequence). The CDR3 is CSAREQGARREAFF.

This chain uses TRBV7-2 with TRBJ2-7; TCRdb calls TRBD1, which cannot be checked without DNA. The CDR3 is 15 residues long. Looked up from germline, CDR1 is SGHTA and CDR2 is FQGNSA. The chain's CDR3 is CASSLDRGPPYEQYF. The variable domain in full, with the rest retrieved from reference TRBV7-2 and TRBJ2-7, is GAGVSQSPSNKVTEKGKDVELRCDPISGHTALYWYRQSLGQGLEFLIYFQGNSAPDKSGLPSDRFSAERTGGSVSTLTIQRTQQEDSAVYLCASSLDRGPPYEQYFGPGTRLTVT.

V gene TRBV6-6 combines with J gene TRBJ2-3; the D gene TCRdb calls, TRBD2, cannot be checked with no DNA. CDR3 length: 19 residues. Germline V CDR1 and CDR2: MNHNY, SVGAGI (reference sequence). The CDR3: CASSYIRLAGGPRTDTQYF.

This chain uses TRBV5-5 with TRBJ1-5; TCRdb indicates TRBD1, and absent DNA this call remains unverified. Germline lookup yields CDR1 SGHKS and CDR2 YYEKEE (reference sequence). The CDR3 length is 14 residues. CDR3 sequence: CASSSSGVNQPQHF.

This clonotype is classed as medium-sized by frequency. The V call is TRBV12-3 or TRBV12-4, the J call TRBJ2-5; the D call of TRBD1 rests on TCRdb alone, since no DNA is present to check it. The CDR3 contains 15 residues. CDR3 amino acids: CASRLDGTVQETQYF.

Judged by frequency, this clonotype is medium-sized (0.01 to 0.1%). This chain's CDR3 is CSVTRTGGNTIYF. The chain uses TRBV29-1 and TRBJ1-3; without DNA, the TCRdb call of TRBD1 cannot be checked. The CDR3 consists of 13 residues. Germline V gene lookup returns CDR1 SQVTM and CDR2 ANQGSEA. Supplemented by reference TRBV29-1 and TRBJ1-3, the full variable domain reads SAVISQKPSRDICQRGTSLTIQCQVDSQVTMMFWYRQQPGQSLTLIATANQGSEATYESGFVIDKFPISRPNLTFSTLTVSNMSPEDSSIYLCSVTRTGGNTIYFGEGSWLTVV.

This rearrangement joins TRBV19 to TRBJ1-5; the TRBD1 assignment by TCRdb is unverifiable without DNA. This CDR3 contains 15 residues. Germline V gives CDR1 LNHDA, CDR2 SQIVND (reference sequence). The CDR3 protein is CASSRQVNSNQPQHF.

This chain links TRBV30 with TRBJ2-3. Germline loops: CDR1 GTSNPN, CDR2 SVGIG (reference sequence). This CDR3 is built from 14 residues. This chain's CDR3 is CAWSVVRRGDGQYF. Based on the CDR3 plus reference TRBV30 and TRBJ2-3, the full variable domain is SQTIHQWPATLVQPVGSPLSLECTVEGTSNPNLYWYRQAAGRGLQLLFYSVGIGQISSEVPQNLSASRPQDRQFILSSKKLLLSDSGFYLCAWSVVRRGDGQYFGPGTRLTVL.

The chain combines TRBV11-2 with TRBJ1-2. CDR1 and CDR2 from the germline V gene are SGHAT and FQNNGV. This CDR3 comprises 13 residues. This chain's CDR3 is CASSLGSAGGYTF.

V and J are TRBV6-6 and TRBJ1-4; without DNA, the TCRdb call of TRBD1 cannot be checked. Germline CDR1 reads MNHNY; CDR2 reads SVGAGI (reference sequence). This CDR3 region has 15 residues. CDR3 protein: CASSERTGVVEKLFF.

This clonotype counts as medium-sized by frequency. The rearrangement joins TRBV29-1 to TRBJ2-7; TCRdb's assignment of TRBD1 cannot be checked, as there is no DNA. The CDR3 spans 13 residues. The germline V gene has CDR1 SQVTM and CDR2 ANQGSEA. The chain's CDR3 is CSVAGTGDYEQYF.

The gene calls are TRBV30 and TRBJ2-1; absent DNA, TCRdb's TRBD2 call cannot be checked. Germline V gene sequence: CDR1 GTSNPN, CDR2 SVGIG (reference sequence). This CDR3 has 15 amino acids. Here the CDR3 reads CAWSALAGAYNEQFF.

This chain uses TRBV5-5 with TRBJ1-2; TCRdb outputs TRBD1, but without DNA this stays unchecked. CDR3 length equals 16 residues. Germline CDR1 SGHKS, CDR2 YYEKEE (reference sequence). CDR3: CASSLSGTGGSYGYTF.

This chain connects TRBV12-3 or TRBV12-4 to TRBJ2-1; TCRdb selects TRBD2, and the lack of DNA leaves this call unchecked. This CDR3 comprises 15 residues. CDR3 protein: CASSNSSGLAGEQFF.

The V call is TRBV18, the J call TRBJ2-1; TCRdb lists TRBD1, though no DNA is available to test this call. The CDR3 spans 14 residues. CDR1 is KGHSH, CDR2 LQKENI, per germline. CDR3 sequence reads: CASSPDRGYNEQFF.

This chain joins TRBV27 and TRBJ2-1. Germline CDR1 MNHEY, CDR2 SMNVEV (reference sequence). CDR3 length: 18 residues. CDR3 residues: CASSLYNEQFFVGNEQFF.

Frequency places this clonotype as medium-sized. The rearrangement links TRBV19 to TRBJ1-1; TCRdb lists TRBD1, though no DNA is available to test this call. CDR3 length equals 15 residues. Per germline, CDR1 LNHDA and CDR2 SQIVND (reference sequence). CDR3 protein: CASSTPGHTNTEAFF.

Judged by frequency, this clonotype is medium-sized. This rearrangement joins TRBV11-1 to TRBJ2-1; the D call from TCRdb, TRBD1, cannot be confirmed without DNA. From germline, CDR1 is SGHAT and CDR2 FQDESV (reference sequence). The CDR3 loop spans 19 amino acids. The CDR3: CASSLEFQFMGQSYNEQFF.

The chain has TRBV6-5 and TRBJ2-2. Germline loops: CDR1 MNHEY, CDR2 SVGAGI. This CDR3 spans 13 amino acids. This CDR3 is CASSYKNTGELFF.

The rearrangement joins TRBV7-9 to TRBJ2-1; checking the TCRdb D call of TRBD1 is not possible without DNA. The CDR3 is made up of 14 amino acids. The germline CDR1 and CDR2 sequences are SEHNR and FQNEAQ (reference sequence). CDR3 amino acids: CASSLGQGNNEQFF.